The entry below gives a single TCR beta chain sequence along with its context. The data originate from a study of control samples from healthy donors and cancer patients. Repertoires were generated with immunoSEQ multiplex PCR, while TCRdb's copy carries only in-frame clones and drops some. Of a few hundred thousand clones listed, approximately 92% were seen once; the top ten hold more than 6%. The trim removed 3 bases at V and 2 bases at J, leaving 7 bases unmatched. The CDR3 length is 16 residues. Looked up from germline, CDR1 is WSHSY and CDR2 is SAAADI. The clonotype comes from a man aged 35 to 55 with head and neck cancer. Input material: PBMCs. The rearrangement links TRBV10-2 to TRBJ2-7, with 10 bases that match TRBD2. CDR3 residues: CASSDHSGGVTYEQYF. The CDR3 DNA reads TGCGCCAGCAGTGACCACAGCGGGGGGGTCACCTACGAGCAGTACTTC.